This note documents a single T cell receptor beta chain sequence. Method: immunoSEQ multiplex PCR; TCRdb's copy keeps in-frame clones and lacks some. This repertoire shows under 80,000 clones, 86% found once; its top ten account for roughly 12%. These data come from a study of blood T cell repertoires in COVID-19. At the level of the study: PBMCs, B-cell-depleted T cells, or T cells were the source of the cDNA or gDNA that made up the material.

V was cut by 6 bases and J by 7 bases, with 9 bases left in between. The CDR3 is 11 amino acids. CDR1 and CDR2 (germline): MNHEY, SVGAGI. The TCR originated in a human donor in a cohort sampled during active COVID-19. The genes are TRBV6-5 and TRBJ1-2, with D perhaps matching TRBD1 (5 bases). Sequenced input: peripheral blood. The CDR3 DNA is TGTGCCAGCAGGGGGCGGAGTGGCTACACCTTC. Residues: CASRGRSGYTF.